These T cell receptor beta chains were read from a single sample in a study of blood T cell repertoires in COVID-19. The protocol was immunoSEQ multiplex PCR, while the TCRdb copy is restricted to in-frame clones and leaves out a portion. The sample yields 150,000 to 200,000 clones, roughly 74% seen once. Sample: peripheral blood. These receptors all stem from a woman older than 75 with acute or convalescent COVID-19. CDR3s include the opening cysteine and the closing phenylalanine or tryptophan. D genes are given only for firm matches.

CDR3 DNA: TGTGCCAGCAGCTACGACAGCAACACTGAAGCTTTCTTT
CDR3 protein: CASSYDSNTEAFF
D gene: -
J gene: TRBJ1-1
V gene: TRBV7-2

CDR3 DNA: TGTGCCAGCAGCTTGGCCCTAGCGGGGTGGAATGAGCAGTTCTTC
CDR3 protein: CASSLALAGWNEQFF
D gene: TRBD2
J gene: TRBJ2-1
V gene: TRBV5-5

CDR3 DNA: TGTGCCATCAGTGACAGGGAGGACACTGAAGCTTTCTTT
CDR3 protein: CAISDREDTEAFF
D gene: -
J gene: TRBJ1-1
V gene: TRBV10-3

CDR3 DNA: TGTGCCAGCAGTTTACCCGGGACAGTGAACACTGAAGCTTTCTTT
CDR3 protein: CASSLPGTVNTEAFF
D gene: TRBD1
J gene: TRBJ1-1
V gene: TRBV28

CDR3 DNA: TGCAGCGTTGAAACTAGCGGCCCCTACGAGCAGTACTTC
CDR3 protein: CSVETSGPYEQYF
D gene: TRBD2
J gene: TRBJ2-7
V gene: TRBV29-1

CDR3 DNA: TGTGCCAGCAGCCTTGGTGGAAGCGGGCGGCTGAGAGAGACCCAGTACTTC
CDR3 protein: CASSLGGSGRLRETQYF
D gene: -
J gene: TRBJ2-5
V gene: TRBV5-4

CDR3 DNA: TGTGCCAGCAGCCAGCAGGGCAGTAATTCACCCCTCCACTTT
CDR3 protein: CASSQQGSNSPLHF
D gene: -
J gene: TRBJ1-6
V gene: TRBV7-2

CDR3 DNA: TGTGCCAGCAGCCCAGGGGGCACGGGCTATGGCTACACCTTC
CDR3 protein: CASSPGGTGYGYTF
D gene: TRBD1
J gene: TRBJ1-2
V gene: TRBV28

CDR3 DNA: TGCGCCAGCAGCTCGGGCCTCGAGGGTCAGCCCCAGCATTTT
CDR3 protein: CASSSGLEGQPQHF
D gene: -
J gene: TRBJ1-5
V gene: TRBV5-1

CDR3 DNA: TGTGCCAGCACACTGCTCTCCCTGAACACTGAAGCTTTCTTT
CDR3 protein: CASTLLSLNTEAFF
D gene: -
J gene: TRBJ1-1
V gene: TRBV2

CDR3 DNA: TGCGCCAGCAGGTTTGGCTCCAGGGAAGGGAAAAAACTGTTTTTT
CDR3 protein: CASRFGSREGKKLFF
D gene: -
J gene: TRBJ1-4
V gene: TRBV5-1

CDR3 DNA: TGTGCCAGCAGCCGAACAGGGGCTGAGGGGTATGGCTACACCTTC
CDR3 protein: CASSRTGAEGYGYTF
D gene: TRBD1
J gene: TRBJ1-2
V gene: TRBV3-1/TRBV3-2

CDR3 DNA: TGTGCCAGCATCGCGGGGATAGGGATAACTGAAGCTTTCTTT
CDR3 protein: CASIAGIGITEAFF
D gene: -
J gene: TRBJ1-1
V gene: TRBV28

CDR3 DNA: TGTGCCAGCAGTGATCCTCCGCGGACATTACAAGAGACCCAGTACTTC
CDR3 protein: CASSDPPRTLQETQYF
D gene: -
J gene: TRBJ2-5
V gene: TRBV6-1

CDR3 DNA: TGTGCCAGCAGCTTAGAGGAGGGCCGTGGCTACACCTTC
CDR3 protein: CASSLEEGRGYTF
D gene: -
J gene: TRBJ1-2
V gene: TRBV7-9

CDR3 DNA: TGTGCCAGCAGCTCGGCGGATAGCGGGAGGCAAGAGACCCAGTACTTC
CDR3 protein: CASSSADSGRQETQYF
D gene: TRBD2
J gene: TRBJ2-5
V gene: TRBV5-6

CDR3 DNA: TGTGCCAGCAGCTTAGGGTTAGACCCGAGGCTTCTTAATGAAAAACTGTTTTTT
CDR3 protein: CASSLGLDPRLLNEKLFF
D gene: -
J gene: TRBJ1-4
V gene: TRBV7-9